This T cell receptor (beta chain) stems from a study of blood T cell repertoires in COVID-19. For recovered donors of Cohort 3, there were two negative PCRs, clearance, or symptom resolution. TCRdb's table, derived via immunoSEQ multiplex PCR, lists solely in-frame clones and lacks some. The data contain over 150,000 clones, around 84% of them seen just once; the ten biggest clones take up about 7.3%. This clonotype was sampled from a man in his fifties who had recovered from COVID-19. Sequencing was performed on PBMCs or T cells enriched from blood (not recorded which).

The CDR3 protein is CASSREDSTYEQYF. Written as DNA, the CDR3 is TGCGCCAGCAGCCGGGAGGACAGTACCTACGAGCAGTACTTC. The genes are TRBV5-1 and TRBJ2-7; weak D call: TRBD2 (7 bases). The CDR3 has 14 residues. V shed 4 bases and J shed 2 bases, with 13 bases lying between them. CDR1 and CDR2 (germline): SGHRS, YFSETQ.